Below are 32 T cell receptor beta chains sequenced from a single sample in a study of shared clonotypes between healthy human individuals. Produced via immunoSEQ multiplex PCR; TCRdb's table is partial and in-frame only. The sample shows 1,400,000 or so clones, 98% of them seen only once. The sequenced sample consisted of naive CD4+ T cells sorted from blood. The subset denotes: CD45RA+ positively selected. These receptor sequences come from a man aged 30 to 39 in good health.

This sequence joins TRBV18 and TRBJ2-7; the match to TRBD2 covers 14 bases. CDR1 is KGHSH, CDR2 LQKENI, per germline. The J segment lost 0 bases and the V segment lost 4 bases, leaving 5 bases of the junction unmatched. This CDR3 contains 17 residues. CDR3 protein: CASSLGTSGRGSYEQYF. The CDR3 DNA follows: TGTGCCAGCTCACTTGGGACTAGCGGGAGAGGCTCCTACGAGCAGTACTTC.

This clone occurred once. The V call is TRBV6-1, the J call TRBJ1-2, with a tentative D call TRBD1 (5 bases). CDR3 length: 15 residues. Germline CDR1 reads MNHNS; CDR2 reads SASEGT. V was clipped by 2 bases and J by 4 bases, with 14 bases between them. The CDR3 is CASSERGGAGYGYTF. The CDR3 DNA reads TGTGCCAGCAGTGAAAGAGGAGGGGCCGGCTATGGCTACACCTTC.

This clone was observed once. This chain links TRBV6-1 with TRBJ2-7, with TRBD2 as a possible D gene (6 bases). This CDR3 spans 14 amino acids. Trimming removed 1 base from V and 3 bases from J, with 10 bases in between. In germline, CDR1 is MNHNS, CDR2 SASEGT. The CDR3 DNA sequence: TGTGCCAGCAGTGAAGTAGCGGCTATCTACGAGCAGTACTTC. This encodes CASSEVAAIYEQYF.

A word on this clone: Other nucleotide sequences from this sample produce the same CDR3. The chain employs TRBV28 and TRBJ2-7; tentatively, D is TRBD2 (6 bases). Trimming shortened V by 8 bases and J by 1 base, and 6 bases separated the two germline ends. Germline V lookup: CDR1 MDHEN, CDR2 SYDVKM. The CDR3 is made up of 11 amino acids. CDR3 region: CASRGSYEQYF. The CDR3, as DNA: TGTGCCAGCCGGGGGTCCTACGAGCAGTACTTC.

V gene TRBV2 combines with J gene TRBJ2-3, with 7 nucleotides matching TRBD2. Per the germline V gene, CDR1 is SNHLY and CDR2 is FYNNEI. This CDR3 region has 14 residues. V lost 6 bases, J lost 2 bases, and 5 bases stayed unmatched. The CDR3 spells CASSKTSITDTQYF. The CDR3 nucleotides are TGTGCCAGCAGCAAGACTAGCATCACAGATACGCAGTATTTT.

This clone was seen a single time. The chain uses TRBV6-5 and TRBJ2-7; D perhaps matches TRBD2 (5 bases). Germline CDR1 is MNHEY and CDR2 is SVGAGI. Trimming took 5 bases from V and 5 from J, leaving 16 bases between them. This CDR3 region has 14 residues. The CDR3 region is CASSTLQEGDEQYF. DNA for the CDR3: TGTGCCAGCAGTACTCTACAAGAGGGAGACGAGCAGTACTTC.

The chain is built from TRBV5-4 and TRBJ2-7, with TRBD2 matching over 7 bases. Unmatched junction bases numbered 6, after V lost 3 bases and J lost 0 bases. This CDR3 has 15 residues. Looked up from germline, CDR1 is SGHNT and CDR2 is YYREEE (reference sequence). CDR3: CASSWPGGGSYEQYF. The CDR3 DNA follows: TGTGCCAGCAGCTGGCCTGGGGGGGGCTCCTACGAGCAGTACTTC.

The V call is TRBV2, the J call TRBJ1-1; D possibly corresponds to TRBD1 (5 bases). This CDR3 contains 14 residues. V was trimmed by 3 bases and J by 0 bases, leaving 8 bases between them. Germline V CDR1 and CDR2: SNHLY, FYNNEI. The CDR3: CASSDRVLNTEAFF. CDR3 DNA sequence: TGTGCCAGCAGTGACAGGGTTTTGAACACTGAAGCTTTCTTT.

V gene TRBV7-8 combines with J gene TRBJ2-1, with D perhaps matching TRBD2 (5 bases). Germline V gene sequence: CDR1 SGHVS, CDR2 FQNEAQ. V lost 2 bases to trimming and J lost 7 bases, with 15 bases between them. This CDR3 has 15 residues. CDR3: CASSLRAGVGNEQFF. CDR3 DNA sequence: TGTGCCAGCAGCTTAAGGGCGGGTGTCGGAAATGAGCAGTTCTTC.

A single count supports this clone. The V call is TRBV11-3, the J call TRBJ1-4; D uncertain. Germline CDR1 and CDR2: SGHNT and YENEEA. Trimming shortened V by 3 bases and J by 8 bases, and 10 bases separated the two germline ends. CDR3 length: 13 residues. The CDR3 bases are TGTGCCAGCAGCTTCCGGTACGGCGAAAAACTGTTTTTT. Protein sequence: CASSFRYGEKLFF.

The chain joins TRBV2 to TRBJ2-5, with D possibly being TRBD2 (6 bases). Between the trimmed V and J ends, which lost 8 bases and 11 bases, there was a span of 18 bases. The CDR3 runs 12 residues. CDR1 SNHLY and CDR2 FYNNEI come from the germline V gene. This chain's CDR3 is CASGELRENQYF. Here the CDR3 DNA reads TGTGCCAGCGGGGAACTACGGGAGAATCAGTACTTC. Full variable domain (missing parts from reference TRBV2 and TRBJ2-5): EPEVTQTPSHQVTQMGQEVILRCVPISNHLYFYWYRQILGQKVEFLVSFYNNEISEKSEIFDDQFSVERPDGSNFTLKIRSTKLEDSAMYFCASGELRENQYFGPGTRLLVL.

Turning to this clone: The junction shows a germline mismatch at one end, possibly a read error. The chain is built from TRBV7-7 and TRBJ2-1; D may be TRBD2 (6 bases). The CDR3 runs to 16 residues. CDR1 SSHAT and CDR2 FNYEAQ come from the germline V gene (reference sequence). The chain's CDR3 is CASSPNRPGGTNEQFF. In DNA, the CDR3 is TGTGCTAGCAGCCCCAACCGTCCCGGGGGAACAAATGAGCAGTTCTTC.

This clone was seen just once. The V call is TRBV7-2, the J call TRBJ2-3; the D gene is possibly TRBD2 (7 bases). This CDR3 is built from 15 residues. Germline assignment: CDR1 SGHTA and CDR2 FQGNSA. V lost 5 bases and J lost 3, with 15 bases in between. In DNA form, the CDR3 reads TGTGCCAGCAGCAGGGGGAGGGGAGTGACAGATACGCAGTATTTT. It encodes CASSRGRGVTDTQYF.

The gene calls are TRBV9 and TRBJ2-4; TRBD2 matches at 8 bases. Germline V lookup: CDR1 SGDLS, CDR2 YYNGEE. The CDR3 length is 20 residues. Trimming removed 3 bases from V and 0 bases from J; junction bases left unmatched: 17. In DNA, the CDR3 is TGTGCCAGCAGCGAAGAATTCGGGACTCAAGCGGGGGTAGCCAAAAACATTCAGTACTTC. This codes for CASSEEFGTQAGVAKNIQYF.

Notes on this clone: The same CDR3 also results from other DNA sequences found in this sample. As DNA, the CDR3 is TGCGCCAGCAGCCCAGGGACAAGCCAAGAGACCCAGTACTTC. Translating it yields CASSPGTSQETQYF. The V and J genes are TRBV5-1 and TRBJ2-5, with a possible D match to TRBD1 (6 bases). V lost 4 bases and J 1 base, leaving 11 bases between the germline ends. The CDR3 loop spans 14 amino acids. Germline assignment: CDR1 SGHRS and CDR2 YFSETQ.

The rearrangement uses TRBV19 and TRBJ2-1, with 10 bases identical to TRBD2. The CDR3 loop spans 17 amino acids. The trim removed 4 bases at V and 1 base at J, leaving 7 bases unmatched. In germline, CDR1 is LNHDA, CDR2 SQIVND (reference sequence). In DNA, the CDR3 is TGTGCCAGTAGTACGTGGGAACTAGCGGGGTCCTACAATGAGCAGTTCTTC. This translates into CASSTWELAGSYNEQFF. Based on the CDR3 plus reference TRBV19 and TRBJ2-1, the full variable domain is DGGITQSPKYLFRKEGQNVTLSCEQNLNHDAMYWYRQDPGQGLRLIYYSQIVNDFQKGDIAEGYSVSREKKESFPLTVTSAQKNPTAFYLCASSTWELAGSYNEQFFGPGTRLTVL.

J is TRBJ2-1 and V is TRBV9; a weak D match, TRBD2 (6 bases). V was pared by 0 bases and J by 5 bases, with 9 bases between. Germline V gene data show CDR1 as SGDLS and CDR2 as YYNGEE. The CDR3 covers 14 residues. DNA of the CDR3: TGTGCCAGCAGCGTAGACGGGACTGACAATGAGCAGTTCTTC. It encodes CASSVDGTDNEQFF.

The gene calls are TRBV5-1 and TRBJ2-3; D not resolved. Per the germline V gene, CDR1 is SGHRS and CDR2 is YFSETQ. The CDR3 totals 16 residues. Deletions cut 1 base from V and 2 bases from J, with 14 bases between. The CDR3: CASSLSQYPATDTQYF. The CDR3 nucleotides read TGCGCCAGCAGCTTGAGTCAGTACCCCGCCACAGATACGCAGTATTTT.

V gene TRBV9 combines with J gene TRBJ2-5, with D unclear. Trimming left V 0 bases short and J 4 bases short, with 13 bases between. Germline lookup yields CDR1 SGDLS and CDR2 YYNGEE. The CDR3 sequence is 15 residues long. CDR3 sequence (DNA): TGTGCCAGCAGCGTAGCGGTTGGGGATGGAGAGACCCAGTACTTC. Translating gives CASSVAVGDGETQYF.

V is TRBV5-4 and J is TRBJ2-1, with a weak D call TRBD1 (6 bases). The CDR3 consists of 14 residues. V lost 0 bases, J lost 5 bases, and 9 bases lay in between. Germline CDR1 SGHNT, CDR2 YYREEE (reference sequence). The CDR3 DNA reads TGTGCCAGCAGCTTGGCCAGGGGAAACAATGAGCAGTTCTTC. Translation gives CASSLARGNNEQFF.

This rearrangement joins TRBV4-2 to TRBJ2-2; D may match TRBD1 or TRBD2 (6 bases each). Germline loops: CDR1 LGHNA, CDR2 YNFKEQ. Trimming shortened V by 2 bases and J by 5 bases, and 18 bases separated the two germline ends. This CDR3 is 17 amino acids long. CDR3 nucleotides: TGTGCCAGCAGCCAAAATCTTGGGGGGCGAGGAACCGGGGAGCTGTTTTTT. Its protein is CASSQNLGGRGTGELFF.

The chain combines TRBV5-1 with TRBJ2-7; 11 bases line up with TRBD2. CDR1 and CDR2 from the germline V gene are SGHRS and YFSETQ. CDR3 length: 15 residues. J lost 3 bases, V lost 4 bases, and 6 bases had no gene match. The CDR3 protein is CASSMGLAELYEQYF. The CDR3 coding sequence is TGCGCCAGCAGCATGGGACTAGCGGAACTCTACGAGCAGTACTTC.

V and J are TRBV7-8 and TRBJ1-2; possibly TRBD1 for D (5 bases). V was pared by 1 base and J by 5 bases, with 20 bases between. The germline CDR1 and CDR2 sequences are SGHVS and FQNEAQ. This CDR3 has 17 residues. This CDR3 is CASSLVRPGYSGYGYTF. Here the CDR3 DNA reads TGTGCCAGCAGCTTAGTACGGCCAGGGTATTCCGGTTATGGCTACACCTTC.

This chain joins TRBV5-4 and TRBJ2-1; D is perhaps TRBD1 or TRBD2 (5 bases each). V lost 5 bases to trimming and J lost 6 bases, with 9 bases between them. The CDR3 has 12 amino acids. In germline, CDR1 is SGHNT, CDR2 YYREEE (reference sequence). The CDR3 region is CASSWDRNEQFF. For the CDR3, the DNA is TGTGCCAGCAGTTGGGACCGCAATGAGCAGTTCTTC.

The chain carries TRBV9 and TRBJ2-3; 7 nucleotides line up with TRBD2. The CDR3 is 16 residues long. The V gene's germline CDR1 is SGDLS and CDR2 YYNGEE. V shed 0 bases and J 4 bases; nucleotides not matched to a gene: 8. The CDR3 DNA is TGTGCCAGCAGCGTAGGCGGGAGTGCCGTAGCAGATACGCAGTATTTT. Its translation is CASSVGGSAVADTQYF.

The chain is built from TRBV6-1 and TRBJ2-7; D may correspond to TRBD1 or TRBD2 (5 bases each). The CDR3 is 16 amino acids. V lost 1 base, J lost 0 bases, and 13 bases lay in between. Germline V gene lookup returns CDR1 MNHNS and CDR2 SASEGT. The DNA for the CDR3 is TGTGCCAGCAGTGAAGTCCGGGACCTTTACTCCTACGAGCAGTACTTC. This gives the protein CASSEVRDLYSYEQYF.

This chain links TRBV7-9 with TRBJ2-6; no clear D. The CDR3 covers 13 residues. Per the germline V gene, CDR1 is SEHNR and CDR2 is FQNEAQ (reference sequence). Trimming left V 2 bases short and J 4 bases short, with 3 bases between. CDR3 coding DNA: TGTGCCAGCAGCTTAATCGGGGCCAACGTCCTGACTTTC. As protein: CASSLIGANVLTF.

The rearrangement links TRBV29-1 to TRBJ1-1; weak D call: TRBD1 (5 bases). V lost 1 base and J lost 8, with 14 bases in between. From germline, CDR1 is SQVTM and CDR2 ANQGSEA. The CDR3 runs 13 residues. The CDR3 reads CSVEALAGMEAFF. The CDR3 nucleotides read TGCAGCGTTGAAGCTCTGGCAGGGATGGAAGCTTTCTTT. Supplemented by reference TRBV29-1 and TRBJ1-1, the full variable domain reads SAVISQKPSRDICQRGTSLTIQCQVDSQVTMMFWYRQQPGQSLTLIATANQGSEATYESGFVIDKFPISRPNLTFSTLTVSNMSPEDSSIYLCSVEALAGMEAFFGQGTRLTVV.

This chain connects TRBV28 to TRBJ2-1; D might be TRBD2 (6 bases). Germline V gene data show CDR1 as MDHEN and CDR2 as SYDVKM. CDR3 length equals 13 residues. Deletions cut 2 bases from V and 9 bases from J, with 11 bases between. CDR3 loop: CASSLAGRGEQFF. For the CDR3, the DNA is TGTGCCAGCAGTTTAGCGGGAAGGGGTGAGCAGTTCTTC.

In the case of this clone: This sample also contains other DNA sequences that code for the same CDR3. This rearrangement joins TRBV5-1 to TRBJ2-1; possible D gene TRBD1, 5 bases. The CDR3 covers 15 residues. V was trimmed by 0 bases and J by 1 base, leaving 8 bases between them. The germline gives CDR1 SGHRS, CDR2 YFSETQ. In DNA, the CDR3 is TGCGCCAGCAGCTTGGGGCAGGGTTCCTACAATGAGCAGTTCTTC. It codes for CASSLGQGSYNEQFF.

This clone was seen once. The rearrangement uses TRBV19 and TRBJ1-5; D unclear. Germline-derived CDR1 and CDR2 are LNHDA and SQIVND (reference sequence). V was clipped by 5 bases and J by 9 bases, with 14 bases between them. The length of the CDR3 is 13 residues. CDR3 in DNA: TGTGCCAGTAGTGTTGAGGTCGGTACGCCCCAGCATTTT. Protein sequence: CASSVEVGTPQHF. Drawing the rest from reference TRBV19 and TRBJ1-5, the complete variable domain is DGGITQSPKYLFRKEGQNVTLSCEQNLNHDAMYWYRQDPGQGLRLIYYSQIVNDFQKGDIAEGYSVSREKKESFPLTVTSAQKNPTAFYLCASSVEVGTPQHFGDGTRLSIL.

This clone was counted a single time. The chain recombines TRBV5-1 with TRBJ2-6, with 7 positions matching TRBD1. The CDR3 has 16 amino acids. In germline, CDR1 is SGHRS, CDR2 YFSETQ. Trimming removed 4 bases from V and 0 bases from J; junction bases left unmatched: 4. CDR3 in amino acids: CASSKRTGSGANVLTF. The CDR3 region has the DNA TGCGCCAGCAGCAAAAGGACAGGCTCTGGGGCCAACGTCCTGACTTTC.